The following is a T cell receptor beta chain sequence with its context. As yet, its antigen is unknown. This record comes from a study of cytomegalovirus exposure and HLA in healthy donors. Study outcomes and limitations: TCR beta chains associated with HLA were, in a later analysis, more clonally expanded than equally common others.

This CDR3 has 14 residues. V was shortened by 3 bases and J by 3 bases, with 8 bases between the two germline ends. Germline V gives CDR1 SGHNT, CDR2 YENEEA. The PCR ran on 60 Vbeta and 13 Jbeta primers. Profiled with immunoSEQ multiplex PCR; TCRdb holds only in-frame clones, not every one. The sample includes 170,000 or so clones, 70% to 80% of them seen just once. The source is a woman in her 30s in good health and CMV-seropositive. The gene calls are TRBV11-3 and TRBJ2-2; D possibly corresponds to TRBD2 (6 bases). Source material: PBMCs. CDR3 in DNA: TGTGCCAGCAGCTTCGGCGGGGACACCGGGGAGCTGTTTTTT. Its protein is CASSFGGDTGELFF.